This is a list of T cell receptor beta chains from one sample in a study of blood T cell repertoires in COVID-19. TCRdb keeps only in-frame clones here, not all; method: immunoSEQ multiplex PCR. The data contain about 230,000 clones, roughly 84% of them singletons. Sequencing was carried out using peripheral blood. The receptor source for this set is a man aged 35-49 years with acute or convalescent COVID-19. Each CDR3 is given with its conserved first and last residue. A D gene is named only where the DNA matches it firmly. Rows may omit the clone size; those that give it use once, few, many or a size class.

TRBD1	13	TRBV19	TRBJ2-3	once	CASSSRTGILQYF	TGTGCCAGTAGTAGCCGGACAGGCATTCTGCAGTATTTT
-	15	TRBV3-1/TRBV3-2	TRBJ1-1	-	CASSPLPGGPGEAFF	TGTGCCAGCAGCCCCCTCCCCGGGGGGCCAGGTGAAGCTTTCTTT
TRBD1	14	TRBV3-1/TRBV3-2	TRBJ1-2	-	CASSQGQGENGYTF	TGTGCCAGCAGCCAAGGACAGGGGGAAAATGGCTACACCTTC
-	16	TRBV10-2	TRBJ2-2	-	CASSEWQMANTGELFF	TGCGCCAGCAGTGAGTGGCAGATGGCGAACACCGGGGAGCTGTTTTTT
-	14	TRBV27	TRBJ1-2	once	CASSFNPANYGYTF	TGTGCCAGCAGTTTTAACCCAGCTAACTATGGCTACACCTTC
-	13	TRBV30	TRBJ1-1	few	CASRTNENTEAFF	TGTGCCTCACGGACAAACGAGAACACTGAAGCTTTCTTT
TRBD1	16	TRBV7-9	TRBJ1-2	-	CASSLVSGGGSYGYTF	TGTGCCAGCAGCTTAGTGTCAGGGGGCGGCAGCTATGGCTACACCTTC
TRBD1	13	TRBV29-1	TRBJ2-5	once	CSVLGQGQETQYF	TGCAGCGTGCTAGGACAGGGGCAAGAGACCCAGTACTTC
TRBD1	10	TRBV6-5	TRBJ1-2	-	CASRAGTVYF	TGTGCCAGCAGGGCCGGGACAGTTTACTTC
-	14	TRBV27	TRBJ1-5	-	CASSVMESNQPQHF	TGTGCCAGCAGTGTCATGGAGAGCAATCAGCCCCAGCATTTT
TRBD1	15	TRBV11-2	TRBJ2-7	-	CASSLGQGNSYEQYF	TGTGCCAGCAGCTTAGGACAGGGAAACTCCTACGAGCAGTACTTC
TRBD1	14	TRBV5-1	TRBJ1-5	once	CASSLGTGNQPQHF	TGCGCCAGCAGCTTGGGGACAGGGAATCAGCCCCAGCATTTT
-	11	TRBV29-1	TRBJ1-2	-	CSVRTGYGYTF	TGCAGCGTTCGCACCGGCTATGGCTACACCTTC
-	11	TRBV12-3/TRBV12-4	TRBJ1-4	-	CASSRAEKLFF	TGTGCCAGCAGTCGAGCTGAAAAACTGTTTTTT
TRBD1	15	TRBV3-1/TRBV3-2	TRBJ1-1	-	CASSHSDRVNTEAFF	TGTGCCAGCAGCCACTCGGACAGGGTGAACACTGAAGCTTTCTTT
TRBD1	14	TRBV28	TRBJ1-1	few	CASSPTGMNTEAFF	TGTGCCAGCAGCCCGACAGGGATGAACACTGAAGCTTTCTTT
-	12	TRBV6-5	TRBJ2-2	-	CASSYRAGELFF	TGTGCCAGCAGTTATCGGGCCGGGGAGCTGTTTTTT
-	13	TRBV7-3	TRBJ2-5	-	CASSFNPRETQYF	TGTGCCAGCAGCTTTAATCCGAGGGAGACCCAGTACTTC
TRBD1	14	TRBV7-9	TRBJ1-1	-	CASSAGQGEAEAFF	TGTGCCAGCAGCGCGGGACAGGGTGAAGCTGAAGCTTTCTTT
TRBD1	13	TRBV3-1/TRBV3-2	TRBJ2-7	-	CASSLDRGYEQYF	TGTGCCAGCAGCCTGGACAGGGGATACGAGCAGTACTTC
-	14	TRBV7-8	TRBJ2-1	-	CASSLGRGTNEQFF	TGTGCCAGCAGCTTAGGCCGGGGGACCAATGAGCAGTTCTTC
-	13	TRBV3-1/TRBV3-2	TRBJ2-5	-	CASTPGSQETQYF	TGTGCCAGCACCCCAGGGTCACAAGAGACCCAGTACTTC
-	13	TRBV12-3/TRBV12-4	TRBJ2-7	-	CASSSPGGYEQYF	TGTGCCAGCAGTTCCCCCGGAGGCTACGAGCAGTACTTC
TRBD1	14	TRBV5-1	TRBJ1-4	-	CASSLRTGNEKLFF	TGCGCCAGCAGCCTACGGACAGGCAATGAAAAACTGTTTTTT
-	14	TRBV7-9	TRBJ1-3	-	CASSLSIVGNTIYF	TGTGCCAGCAGCTTATCTATCGTGGGAAACACCATATATTTT
TRBD2	16	TRBV11-2	TRBJ2-7	-	CASSRGVLAASYEQYF	TGTGCCAGCAGCCGAGGGGTGCTAGCGGCTTCCTACGAGCAGTACTTC
-	13	TRBV5-6	TRBJ1-1	-	CASSLTGNTEAFF	TGTGCCAGCAGCCTAACAGGGAACACTGAAGCTTTCTTT